The present entry profiles one TCR beta chain with its context. Its antigen is still unknown. The sample comes from a study of cytotoxic CD8 clonotypes in ibrutinib-treated CLL. The overall study: Treatment had run for a median about twelve months, range 6 to 36, when response samples were taken.

CDR1 KGHSH and CDR2 LQKENI come from the germline V gene. V lost 3 bases, J lost 9 bases, and 15 bases lay in between. The CDR3 is 14 amino acids. Findings and limits, study-wide: The study found baseline clonality above age-matched healthy donors, tracking circulating CD8+ T-cell counts. Clonality went up at ibrutinib response and then declined back toward baseline at progression. The clonality rise at ibrutinib response reflected private clonotype expansion.

Assay used: immunoSEQ multiplex PCR; TCRdb lists only in-frame clones, some missing. The data show 40,000 or so clones, approximately 70% seen once. The receptor's source is a human donor with chronic lymphocytic leukemia. This sample comprised PBMCs, obtained after 12 months of ibrutinib treatment. This chain links TRBV18 with TRBJ2-1; D possibly corresponds to TRBD2 (6 bases). The CDR3 protein is CASSPKTGGIEQFF. DNA of the CDR3: TGTGCCAGCTCACCGAAGACTGGGGGGATTGAGCAGTTCTTC.